This passage covers 17 T cell receptor beta chains from one sample sequenced in a study of shared clonotypes between healthy human individuals. Using immunoSEQ multiplex PCR, the repertoire was profiled, and TCRdb retains in-frame clones only, with some absent. The table shows around 2,000,000 clones, with 95% occurring only once. The sample comprised naive CD4+ T cells sorted from blood. Subset noted: CD45RA+ positively selected. The origin of the receptors is a man between 18 and 35 years old in good health.

The chain couples TRBV11-2 to TRBJ2-3; the D is unclear. V was pared by 2 bases and J by 2 bases, with 5 bases between. Germline CDR1 and CDR2: SGHAT and FQNNGV. This CDR3 has 13 residues. The CDR3 DNA is TGTGCCAGCAGCTTAATGTACACAGATACGCAGTATTTT. Encoded protein: CASSLMYTDTQYF. Looking up the rest from reference TRBV11-2 and TRBJ2-3 gives the full variable domain: EAGVAQSPRYKIIEKRQSVAFWCNPISGHATLYWYQQILGQGPKLLIQFQNNGVVDDSQLPKDRFSAERLKGVDSTLKIQPAKLEDSAVYLCASSLMYTDTQYFGPGTRLTVL.

Turning to this clone: Other DNA sequences in the same sample also yield this CDR3. This chain joins TRBV6-5 and TRBJ1-2; the D is unclear. The CDR3 has 13 amino acids. Germline lookup yields CDR1 MNHEY and CDR2 SVGAGI. The V end was cut by 6 bases, the J end by 4 bases, with 12 bases between. CDR3 bases: TGTGCCAGCAGGACCGGGCTTGGCTATGGCTACACCTTC. This codes for CASRTGLGYGYTF.

The rearrangement uses TRBV11-3 and TRBJ2-1; D call uncertain. CDR3 length: 14 amino acids. CDR1 and CDR2 (germline): SGHNT, YENEEA. V lost 2 bases to trimming and J lost 8 bases, with 13 bases between them. The CDR3 sequence: CASSLSPDWDEQFF. CDR3 nucleotides: TGTGCCAGCAGCTTATCCCCGGATTGGGATGAGCAGTTCTTC.

The chain combines TRBV11-2 with TRBJ2-1; D not certain. Germline CDR1 is SGHAT and CDR2 is FQNNGV. V dropped 4 bases and J dropped 4 bases, with 20 bases sitting between them. This CDR3 has 17 amino acids. CDR3: CASSSSVSRHSYNEQFF. CDR3 coding DNA: TGTGCCAGCAGCTCCTCTGTTAGCCGACACTCATACAATGAGCAGTTCTTC.

This sequence joins TRBV10-3 and TRBJ2-5; TRBD1 might be the D (6 bases). This CDR3 has 14 amino acids. Germline CDR1 reads ENHRY; CDR2 reads SYGVKD. Trimming cost V 8 bases and J 1 base, with 14 bases left between them. CDR3 DNA: TGTGCCATCGGTACAGGGTGGTTCCAAGAGACCCAGTACTTC. Translation gives CAIGTGWFQETQYF.

V is TRBV7-2 and J is TRBJ2-7; 10 bases agree with TRBD2. CDR1 SGHTA and CDR2 FQGNSA come from the germline V gene. This CDR3 is 16 amino acids long. After removal of 0 bases from V and 2 bases from J, the junction contained 4 bases not matched to a gene. The CDR3: CASSLAGTSVAYEQYF. In DNA form, the CDR3 reads TGTGCCAGCAGCTTAGCCGGGACTAGCGTCGCCTACGAGCAGTACTTC.

The chain joins TRBV18 to TRBJ2-5; D might be TRBD1 (5 bases). Trimming took 4 bases from V and 5 from J, leaving 14 bases between them. Germline V gene lookup returns CDR1 KGHSH and CDR2 LQKENI. This CDR3 region has 14 residues. The CDR3 DNA is TGTGCCAGCTCACGACAGCTTTCAAGGGAGACCCAGTACTTC. Translated: CASSRQLSRETQYF.

The chain carries TRBV7-9 and TRBJ2-7, with 9 bases that match TRBD1. Germline V gene sequence: CDR1 SEHNR, CDR2 FQNEAQ (reference sequence). Unmatched junction bases numbered 13, after V lost 5 bases and J lost 5 bases. The CDR3 is 16 residues long. CDR3 region: CASSPGARTGEHEQYF. The CDR3 bases are TGTGCCAGCAGCCCAGGAGCGAGGACAGGGGAACACGAGCAGTACTTC.

Comment on this clone: At one boundary the junction diverges from the germline segment, which might be a read error. The genes are TRBV15 and TRBJ2-4; D possibly corresponds to TRBD1 (6 bases). The germline V gene has CDR1 LNHNV and CDR2 YYDKDF (reference sequence). The CDR3 runs 15 residues. In nucleotides, the CDR3 is TGTGCCACCAGCCGAGACAGGCTAGCCAAAAACATTCAGTACTTC. This codes for CATSRDRLAKNIQYF.

The rearrangement uses TRBV4-1 and TRBJ2-7; TRBD2 matches at 7 bases. Germline V gives CDR1 MGHRA, CDR2 YSYEKL. This CDR3 region has 13 residues. V was clipped by 4 bases and J by 6 bases; unmatched bases: 6. CDR3 nucleotides: TGCGCCAGCAGCCGGATTTGGGGGGGCGAGCAGTACTTC. Encoded protein: CASSRIWGGEQYF.

The V gene is TRBV4-3, the J gene TRBJ2-3; the D gene is possibly TRBD1 (6 bases). V was clipped by 0 bases and J by 4 bases, with 14 bases between them. This CDR3 comprises 16 residues. Per the germline V gene, CDR1 is LGHNA and CDR2 is YSLEER. CDR3 bases: TGCGCCAGCAGCCAAGATTACAGGGCCAGTGCAGATACGCAGTATTTT. It translates to CASSQDYRASADTQYF.

This clone was counted a single time. The chain combines TRBV30 with TRBJ1-1, with D maybe TRBD1 (5 bases). V lost 3 bases and J 1 base, leaving 12 bases between the germline ends. The CDR3 length is 14 residues. The germline V gene encodes CDR1 GTSNPN and CDR2 SVGIG (reference sequence). The CDR3 DNA sequence: TGTGCCTGGAGAGAGGACAATGGGAACACTGAAGCTTTCTTT. Protein: CAWREDNGNTEAFF.

The chain has TRBV5-6 and TRBJ2-7; 10 nucleotides align to TRBD2. The V gene end was trimmed by 2 bases and the J gene end by 3 bases; junction bases not matched to a gene: 5. The CDR3 extends over 15 amino acids. Germline CDR1 reads SGHDT; CDR2 reads YYEEEE. The CDR3 here is CASSFASGGLYEQYF. CDR3 bases: TGTGCCAGCAGCTTTGCTAGCGGGGGTCTCTACGAGCAGTACTTC.

The V and J genes are TRBV5-1 and TRBJ2-3, with a possible D match to TRBD2 (7 bases). This CDR3 has 14 amino acids. Germline-derived CDR1 and CDR2 are SGHRS and YFSETQ. Trimming pared 6 bases from V and 3 bases from J, leaving 14 bases between. CDR3 loop: CASTLGGATDTQYF. The DNA for the CDR3 is TGCGCCAGCACCCTAGGGGGGGCAACAGATACGCAGTATTTT.

This clone came up once. V gene TRBV11-2 combines with J gene TRBJ2-7; perhaps TRBD1 as D (5 bases). Trimming stripped 3 bases from V and 4 bases from J, with 13 bases between. In germline, CDR1 is SGHAT, CDR2 FQNNGV. This CDR3 comprises 14 residues. The CDR3 DNA reads TGTGCCAGCAGCTTGGATGGTCAGGGTTACGAGCAGTACTTC. This gives the protein CASSLDGQGYEQYF.

The chain recombines TRBV19 with TRBJ1-2; 7 bases line up with TRBD1. The CDR3 covers 14 residues. Germline CDR1 reads LNHDA; CDR2 reads SQIVND (reference sequence). J was trimmed by 2 bases and V by 7 bases; bases with no gene match: 7. The CDR3 region has the DNA TGTGCCAGTACCGTTCCGGGACAGAACTATGGCTACACCTTC. Protein: CASTVPGQNYGYTF. The complete variable domain, with remaining parts taken from reference TRBV19 and TRBJ1-2, reads DGGITQSPKYLFRKEGQNVTLSCEQNLNHDAMYWYRQDPGQGLRLIYYSQIVNDFQKGDIAEGYSVSREKKESFPLTVTSAQKNPTAFYLCASTVPGQNYGYTFGSGTRLTVV.

This clone is a singleton in its sample. This chain links TRBV6-5 with TRBJ1-1; the match to TRBD1 covers 7 bases. The V and J ends lost 5 bases and 11 bases, in that order; junction bases with no gene match: 8. The CDR3 is 12 residues long. Germline loops: CDR1 MNHEY, CDR2 SVGAGI. CDR3 DNA sequence: TGTGCCAGCAGTCCATCGACAGGGTGGGCTTTCTTT. Amino acid sequence: CASSPSTGWAFF.